The rows below give T cell receptor beta chains drawn from one sample of a study of cytomegalovirus exposure and HLA in healthy donors. Sequenced by immunoSEQ multiplex PCR; TCRdb stores in-frame clones only, minus some. The sample lists around 100,000 clones; about 67% were seen once. Source material: PBMCs. These receptors came from a woman in her late teens or twenties in good health and CMV-seropositive. The CDR3 runs from the conserved cysteine through the conserved F or W. A D gene is named only where the DNA matches it firmly. Part of the rows lack a size; the others show once, few, many or a class for expanded clones.

TRBV7-9	.	.	TRBJ2-3	CASSLDRPTTDTQYF	TGTGCCAGCAGCTTAGACAGGCCGACCACAGATACGCAGTATTTT
TRBV5-1	TRBD1	once	TRBJ1-1	CASSLAGTAGEAFF	TGCGCCAGCAGCTTGGCTGGGACAGCGGGCGAAGCTTTCTTT
TRBV4-3	.	.	TRBJ2-7	CASSQDARGGEQYF	TGCGCCAGCAGCCAAGATGCGAGGGGGGGCGAGCAGTACTTC
TRBV19	TRBD1	.	TRBJ1-5	CASTPDRGGNQPQHF	TGTGCCAGTACTCCGGACAGGGGAGGCAATCAGCCCCAGCATTTT
TRBV6-4	TRBD2	many	TRBJ2-1	CASSDSGGAYNEQFF	TGTGCCAGCAGTGATAGCGGGGGGGCCTACAATGAGCAGTTCTTC
TRBV9	TRBD1	.	TRBJ1-1	CASSAKQGLEAFF	TGTGCCAGCAGCGCAAAACAGGGGCTGGAAGCTTTCTTT
TRBV7-2	.	.	TRBJ1-2	CASSPILGGYTF	TGTGCCAGCAGCCCAATCCTAGGTGGCTACACCTTC
TRBV9	.	.	TRBJ2-6	CASSVAEGHGGANVLTF	TGTGCCAGCAGCGTAGCTGAAGGACACGGTGGGGCCAACGTCCTGACTTTC
TRBV7-2	TRBD1	once	TRBJ1-5	CASSLVPGGLGNQPQHF	TGTGCCAGCAGCTTAGTACCAGGGGGCTTAGGCAATCAGCCCCAGCATTTT
TRBV2	.	once	TRBJ1-1	CASSVEQGNTEAFF	TGTGCCAGCAGTGTGGAGCAGGGGAACACTGAAGCTTTCTTT
TRBV9	.	.	TRBJ2-1	CASSVLLVDNEQFF	TGTGCCAGCAGCGTACTACTAGTGGACAATGAGCAGTTCTTC
TRBV5-5	.	.	TRBJ1-2	CASSLGTGLSYGYTF	TGTGCCAGCAGCTTGGGAACAGGGTTATCCTATGGCTACACCTTC
TRBV11-3	.	.	TRBJ2-7	CASSFGPGESYEQYF	.
TRBV4-1	.	.	TRBJ2-1	CASSQDEFAGLAYNEQFF	TGCGCCAGCAGCCAAGATGAATTCGCGGGACTGGCCTACAATGAGCAGTTCTTC
TRBV14	.	few	TRBJ1-2	CASSQDPGDRNYGYTF	TGTGCCAGCAGCCAAGACCCGGGGGATCGAAACTATGGCTACACCTTC
TRBV27	TRBD1	.	TRBJ1-1	CASSLRTGVNTEAFF	TGTGCCAGCAGTCTTCGGACAGGGGTGAACACTGAAGCTTTCTTT